This T cell receptor beta chain was sequenced during a study of a mutant IDH1 vaccine in newly diagnosed glioma. The wider study: The patients received vaccinations eight times, in weeks 1, 3, 5, 7, 11, 15, 19 and 23. Vaccination began 4-6 weeks post radiotherapy alone, or with temozolomide cycles.

Time point defined: week 5, during vaccination. The investigators gave 300 ug of mutant IDH1 20-mer peptide in each vaccine dose, together with topical imiquimod. Donors had new WHO grade 3 or 4 IDH1-mutant, ATRX-lost astrocytomas. Clones were sequenced by immunoSEQ multiplex PCR, and TCRdb holds only the in-frame ones, with some missing. The repertoire holds about 30,000 clones, with about 90% as singletons. Trimming cost V 3 bases and J 5 bases; bases outside gene matches: 6. Germline V gene data show CDR1 as SEHNR and CDR2 as FQNEAQ (reference sequence). The CDR3 runs 14 residues. To note about this clone: Its antigen is unidentified.

The input for sequencing was peripheral blood mononuclear cells (PBMCs), taken from a glioma patient whose treatment included an IDH1 peptide vaccine. This TCR was sampled from a woman between 40 and 55 years old with glioma. Some clones in this sample may be carry-over from other donors' samples. J is TRBJ2-5 and V is TRBV7-9; 7 bases match TRBD1. CDR3 sequence (DNA): TGTGCCAGCAGCTTGCAACAGGGGCGGGAGACCCAGTACTTC. Its protein is CASSLQQGRETQYF.